Below, 19 T cell receptor beta chains from the same sample are listed, as sequenced in a study of cytomegalovirus exposure and HLA in healthy donors. Primers: 60 Vbeta forward and 13 Jbeta reverse. Profiling relied on immunoSEQ multiplex PCR, and the TCRdb table lists in-frame clones only, not all of them. This table has 100,000 or so clones, 76% appearing once. What was sequenced was PBMCs. The receptors originated from a man aged 40-49 years in good health and CMV-seropositive.

The chain combines TRBV7-9 with TRBJ2-1; weak D call: TRBD2 (6 bases). Germline CDR1 and CDR2: SEHNR and FQNEAQ (reference sequence). The CDR3 has 17 amino acids. Trimming stripped 0 bases from V and 4 bases from J, with 16 bases between. The CDR3 nucleotides are TGTGCCAGCAGCTTAGCGTCCGCGGCGGGAAGATACAATGAGCAGTTCTTC. Amino acid sequence: CASSLASAAGRYNEQFF.

The chain links TRBV7-2 to TRBJ2-7; a weak D match, TRBD2 (6 bases). V shed 1 base and J shed 2 bases, with 9 bases lying between them. This CDR3 spans 14 amino acids. The germline CDR1 and CDR2 sequences are SGHTA and FQGNSA. The CDR3 reads CASSLGTIPYEQYF. CDR3 DNA sequence: TGTGCCAGCAGCTTAGGGACTATTCCCTACGAGCAGTACTTC.

The genes are TRBV30 and TRBJ1-1; no clear D gene. V was trimmed by 0 bases and J by 11 bases, leaving 7 bases between them. This CDR3 is 10 amino acids long. Germline assignment: CDR1 GTSNPN and CDR2 SVGIG (reference sequence). CDR3 bases: TGTGCCTGGAGTGTATCCGAGGCTTTCTTT. As protein: CAWSVSEAFF.

This clone has just a few counts. V gene TRBV7-5 combines with J gene TRBJ1-4; the table's D call TRBD1 went unverified against the DNA. TRBV7-5 is given as a pseudogene. This CDR3 has 15 residues. CDR3 protein: CARSLFRQGGEKLFF. In nucleotides, the CDR3 is TGTGCCAGAAGCCTTTTCAGACAGGGTGGTGAAAAACTGTTTTTT.

This rearrangement joins TRBV7-9 to TRBJ2-7; TRBD1 is a possible D gene (6 bases). This CDR3 comprises 17 residues. V was trimmed by 5 bases and J by 3 bases, leaving 23 bases between them. The germline gives CDR1 SEHNR, CDR2 FQNEAQ (reference sequence). The CDR3 reads CASSQDSRVGAFYEQYF. The CDR3 DNA reads as TGTGCCAGCAGCCAGGACAGCAGGGTGGGGGCTTTCTACGAGCAGTACTTC.

The chain employs TRBV7-2 and TRBJ2-2; 14 bases are shared with TRBD2. CDR1 and CDR2 from the germline V gene are SGHTA and FQGNSA. The CDR3 length is 15 residues. The V and J ends lost 5 bases and 5 bases, in that order; junction bases with no gene match: 1. The CDR3 sequence is CASSRTSGRTGELFF. The CDR3 region has the DNA TGTGCCAGCAGCCGGACTAGCGGGAGGACCGGGGAGCTGTTTTTT.

This rearrangement joins TRBV4-1 to TRBJ1-4; the D gene is possibly TRBD1 (5 bases). The CDR3 runs to 15 residues. Germline V lookup: CDR1 MGHRA, CDR2 YSYEKL. V gave up 1 base and J gave up 8 bases, with 14 bases separating them. CDR3 in amino acids: CASSQARRGGEKLFF. The CDR3 nucleotides are TGCGCCAGCAGCCAAGCCAGGAGGGGAGGGGAAAAACTGTTTTTT.

This chain links TRBV6-5 with TRBJ2-1, with 11 bases aligning to TRBD2. The CDR3 spans 15 residues. V shed 4 bases, J shed 3 bases, and the junction held 2 bases outside the gene matches. Germline loops: CDR1 MNHEY, CDR2 SVGAGI. CDR3 residues: CASSLTSGVYNEQFF. The CDR3 DNA reads TGTGCCAGCAGTTTGACTAGCGGGGTCTACAATGAGCAGTTCTTC.

The chain employs TRBV23-1 and TRBJ1-1; 8 nucleotides match TRBD1. TRBV23-1 is an ORF, and what it does is uncertain. V gave up 0 bases and J gave up 0 bases; unmatched junction bases: 12. The CDR3 is 19 residues long. The CDR3 nucleotides are TGCGCCAGCAGTCAATCCCCTGACAGGGGAGTTTCTATGAACACTGAAGCTTTCTTT. Amino acids: CASSQSPDRGVSMNTEAFF.

This chain connects TRBV28 to TRBJ2-6; possible D gene TRBD2, 6 bases. V lost 1 base and J 0 bases, leaving 10 bases between the germline ends. Germline CDR1 and CDR2: MDHEN and SYDVKM. This CDR3 has 17 residues. The CDR3 nucleotides read TGTGCCAGCAGTTTATCCTGGGGGGTCTCTGGGGCCAACGTCCTGACTTTC. Translated, it gives CASSLSWGVSGANVLTF. Filled out from reference TRBV28 and TRBJ2-6, the complete variable domain reads DVKVTQSSRYLVKRTGEKVFLECVQDMDHENMFWYRQDPGLGLRLIYFSYDVKMKEKGDIPEGYSVSREKKERFSLILESASTNQTSMYLCASSLSWGVSGANVLTFGAGSRLTVL.

The chain is built from TRBV11-3 and TRBJ2-5; 8 bases are shared with TRBD2. After removal of 1 base from V and 1 base from J, the junction contained 2 bases not matched to a gene. Germline V gene data show CDR1 as SGHNT and CDR2 as YENEEA. The CDR3 has 15 amino acids. The CDR3 sequence is CASSLGREGQETQYF. For the CDR3, the DNA is TGTGCCAGCAGCTTAGGACGGGAGGGCCAAGAGACCCAGTACTTC.

The V call is TRBV5-6, the J call TRBJ2-3, with a tentative D call TRBD2 (6 bases). This CDR3 has 15 amino acids. Trimming took off 0 bases at V and 2 bases at J, with 10 bases between the two ends. CDR1 is SGHDT and CDR2 is YYEEEE in the germline V gene. The CDR3 DNA is TGTGCCAGCAGCTTGGAACGGGGGTTCACAGATACGCAGTATTTT. This translates into CASSLERGFTDTQYF. Together with reference TRBV5-6 and TRBJ2-3, the CDR3 gives the full variable domain: DAGVTQSPTHLIKTRGQQVTLRCSPKSGHDTVSWYQQALGQGPQFIFQYYEEEERQRGNFPDRFSGHQFPNYSSELNVNALLLGDSALYLCASSLERGFTDTQYFGPGTRLTVL.

This clone was picked up a small number of times. This chain uses TRBV21-1 with TRBJ1-5; the DNA was not used to check the table's D call, TRBD1. TRBV21-1 is given as a pseudogene. The CDR3 extends over 19 amino acids. For the CDR3, the DNA is TGTGCCAGCAGCAAAGAAGTCACAGGGAGAGGCTGGGGCAATCAGCCCCAGCATTTT. Translation gives CASSKEVTGRGWGNQPQHF.

The V gene is TRBV10-3, the J gene TRBJ2-5; 12 bases map to TRBD2. CDR1 and CDR2 from the germline V gene are ENHRY and SYGVKD. After removal of 6 bases from V and 4 bases from J, the junction contained 6 bases not matched to a gene. CDR3 length: 15 amino acids. The DNA for the CDR3 is TGTGCCATCAGCGGACTAGCGGGGTTGGGAGAGACCCAGTACTTC. The encoded protein is CAISGLAGLGETQYF.

The chain has TRBV30 and TRBJ1-5; 7 nucleotides match TRBD1. J was trimmed by 7 bases and V by 1 base; bases with no gene match: 4. Germline values: CDR1 GTSNPN, CDR2 SVGIG (reference sequence). The CDR3 is made up of 13 amino acids. CDR3 in DNA: TGTGCCTGGAGTGGAGCAGGGGGACAGCCCCAGCATTTT. Translating it yields CAWSGAGGQPQHF.

J is TRBJ2-3 and V is TRBV10-1; D perhaps matches TRBD2 (6 bases). CDR3 length: 14 amino acids. Trimming took 4 bases from V and 0 from J, leaving 8 bases between them. Germline assignment: CDR1 WNHNN and CDR2 SYGVQD (reference sequence). CDR3 loop: CASSVGGSTDTQYF. The CDR3 region has the DNA TGCGCCAGCAGTGTTGGAGGGAGCACAGATACGCAGTATTTT.

V is TRBV28 and J is TRBJ2-3; 8 nucleotides line up with TRBD2. This CDR3 spans 14 amino acids. Germline CDR1 and CDR2: MDHEN and SYDVKM. V shed 3 bases, J shed 6 bases, and the junction held 5 bases outside the gene matches. The CDR3 region has the DNA TGTGCCAGCAGTTTCGAACTAGCGGCGGATACGCAGTATTTT. Amino acid sequence: CASSFELAADTQYF.

About this clone itself: An end of the junction does not agree with germline; a read error may underlie this. The rearrangement joins TRBV6-5 to TRBJ2-2; 12 nucleotides line up with TRBD1. This CDR3 is built from 15 residues. Germline V lookup: CDR1 MNHEY, CDR2 SVGAGI. The CDR3 spells CASSITGTGGGKLFF. CDR3 nucleotides: TGTGCCAGCAGTATTACCGGGACAGGGGGCGGGAAGCTGTTTTTT.

This clone was observed a few times. The chain joins TRBV13 to TRBJ1-3; a weak D match, TRBD1 (6 bases). This CDR3 has 17 residues. V lost 2 bases to trimming and J lost 4 bases, with 18 bases between them. Germline V gives CDR1 PRHDT, CDR2 FYEKMQ (reference sequence). CDR3 nucleotide sequence: TGTGCCAGCAGCTTATTTTTTGATGGGGGCTCAGGAAACACCATATATTTT. Its protein is CASSLFFDGGSGNTIYF.